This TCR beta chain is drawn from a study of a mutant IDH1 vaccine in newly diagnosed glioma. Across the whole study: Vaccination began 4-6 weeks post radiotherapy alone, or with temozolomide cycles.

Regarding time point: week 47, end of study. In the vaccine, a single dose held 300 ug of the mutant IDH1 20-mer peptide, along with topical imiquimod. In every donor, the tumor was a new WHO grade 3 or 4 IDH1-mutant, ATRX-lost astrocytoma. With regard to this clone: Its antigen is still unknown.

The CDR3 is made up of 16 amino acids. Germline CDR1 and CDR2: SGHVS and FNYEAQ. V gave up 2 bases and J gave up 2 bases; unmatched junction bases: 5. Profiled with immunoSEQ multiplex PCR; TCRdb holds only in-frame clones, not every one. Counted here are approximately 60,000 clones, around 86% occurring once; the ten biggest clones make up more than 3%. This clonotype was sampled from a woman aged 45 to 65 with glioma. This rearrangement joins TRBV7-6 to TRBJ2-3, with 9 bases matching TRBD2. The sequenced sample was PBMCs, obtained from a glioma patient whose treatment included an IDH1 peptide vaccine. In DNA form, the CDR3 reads TGTGCCAGCAGCTTAAGCGGGGGGACGCCCACAGATACGCAGTATTTT. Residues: CASSLSGGTPTDTQYF.